The entry below gives a single T cell receptor (beta chain) sequence along with its context. These data belong to a study of blood T cells in healthy people across ages. The V end was cut by 3 bases, the J end by 4 bases, with 14 bases between. Germline CDR1 reads SQVTM; CDR2 reads ANQGSEA. This CDR3 is 14 amino acids long. A second PCR, run for about 7 to 11 cycles, used a sample-barcoded 5' primer plus a J-beta primer mix. Via MiXCR, TCRdb re-called the 5' RACE reads, giving one row per CDR3 protein. The profile covers about 1.7 million distinct CDR3 sequences, with 28% appearing a single time and over 7% taken by the ten largest.

The source material was blood. The chain combines TRBV29-1 with TRBJ2-3; D assignment may be TRBD1 or TRBD2 (6 bases each). The clonotype originates from a woman younger than 45 in good health. CDR3 nucleotide sequence: TGCAGCGTTGACTTCGGGGGCCCCCCAGATACGCAGTATTTT. Amino acids: CSVDFGGPPDTQYF.